There are many counts of the clone carrying this T cell receptor beta chain. The read is 3 residues too short to cover the CDR3 end, so that end is filled in from the germline J gene. The data were taken from a study of T cell clonality in common variable immunodeficiency. This CDR3 region has 17 residues. Trimming left V 5 bases short and J 1 base short, with 20 bases between. Per the germline V gene, CDR1 is DFQATT and CDR2 is SNEGSKA (reference sequence). Data came from immunoSEQ multiplex PCR; TCRdb stores just in-frame clones and leaves some out. This sample carries tens of thousands of clones and no singletons, and 5% to 7% goes to the top ten. Caucasian heritage predominated among both patients and controls.

This receptor was identified in a person aged 18 to 75 in good health. Sequenced: peripheral blood mononuclear cells. The chain links TRBV20-1 to TRBJ2-2; unclear D gene. The CDR3 protein is CSARSTGSIGNTGELFF. CDR3 DNA, as far as it was read: TGCAGTGCTCGCTCGACGGGTTCAATTGGGAACACCGGGGAG.